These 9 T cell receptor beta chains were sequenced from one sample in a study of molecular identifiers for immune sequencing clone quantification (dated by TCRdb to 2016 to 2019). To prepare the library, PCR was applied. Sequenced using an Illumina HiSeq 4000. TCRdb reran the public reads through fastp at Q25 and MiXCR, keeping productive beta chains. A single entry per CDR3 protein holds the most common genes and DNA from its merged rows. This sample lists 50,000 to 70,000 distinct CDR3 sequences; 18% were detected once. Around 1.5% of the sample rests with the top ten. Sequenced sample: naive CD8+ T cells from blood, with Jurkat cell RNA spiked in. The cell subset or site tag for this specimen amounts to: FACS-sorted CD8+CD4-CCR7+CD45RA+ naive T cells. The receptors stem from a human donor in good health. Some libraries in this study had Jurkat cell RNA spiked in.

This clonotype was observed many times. The CDR3 here is CASIPRGAQAGELFF. In DNA, the CDR3 is TGTGCCAGCATCCCCCGGGGTGCGCAGGCCGGGGAGCTGTTTTTT. This chain links TRBV12-3 or TRBV12-4 with TRBJ2-2, with a tentative D call TRBD2 (5 bases). The ends were cut back, 7 bases at V and 6 bases at J, with 18 bases in the middle. This CDR3 spans 15 amino acids.

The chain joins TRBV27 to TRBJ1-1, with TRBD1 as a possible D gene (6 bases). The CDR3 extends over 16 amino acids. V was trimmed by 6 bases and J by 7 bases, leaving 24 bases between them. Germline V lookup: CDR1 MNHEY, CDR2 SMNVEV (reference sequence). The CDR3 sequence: CASSLGGAGTNDEAFF. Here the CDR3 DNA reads TGTGCCAGCAGCCTAGGGGGGGCAGGGACGAACGATGAAGCTTTCTTT.

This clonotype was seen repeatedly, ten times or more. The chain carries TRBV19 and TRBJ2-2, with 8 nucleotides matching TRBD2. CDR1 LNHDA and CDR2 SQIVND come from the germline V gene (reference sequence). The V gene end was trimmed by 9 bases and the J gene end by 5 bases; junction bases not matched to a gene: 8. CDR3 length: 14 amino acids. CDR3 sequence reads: CASHPGGPTGELFF. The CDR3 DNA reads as TGTGCCAGCCACCCGGGAGGGCCAACCGGGGAGCTGTTTTTT.

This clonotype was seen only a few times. The CDR3 spells CASIPPGAPTGELFF. CDR3 in DNA: TGCGCCAGCATCCCGCCAGGGGCCCCTACCGGGGAGCTGTTTTTT. This chain uses TRBV23-1 with TRBJ2-2, with D maybe TRBD1 (6 bases). TRBV23-1 carries the ORF label, with uncertain function. The CDR3 has 15 amino acids. V was shortened by 7 bases and J by 5 bases, with 17 bases between the two germline ends.

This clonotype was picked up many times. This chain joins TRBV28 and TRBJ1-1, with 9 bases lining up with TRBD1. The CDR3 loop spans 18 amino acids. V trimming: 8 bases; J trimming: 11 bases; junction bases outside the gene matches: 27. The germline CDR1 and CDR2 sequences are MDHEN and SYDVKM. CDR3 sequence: CASQTQLRDRVFYLHAFF. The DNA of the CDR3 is TGTGCCAGCCAAACGCAGCTCCGGGACAGGGTATTCTATCTGCATGCTTTCTTT.

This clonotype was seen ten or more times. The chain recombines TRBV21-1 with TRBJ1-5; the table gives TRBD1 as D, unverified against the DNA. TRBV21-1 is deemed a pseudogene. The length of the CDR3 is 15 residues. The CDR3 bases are TGTGCCAGCCGCCAGACAGGGGGCCGGCGTCAGCCCCAGCATTTT. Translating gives CASRQTGGRRQPQHF.

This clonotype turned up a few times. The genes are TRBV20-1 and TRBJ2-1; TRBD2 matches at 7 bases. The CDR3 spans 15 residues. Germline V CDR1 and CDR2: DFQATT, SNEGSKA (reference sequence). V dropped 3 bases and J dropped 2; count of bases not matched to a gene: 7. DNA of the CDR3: TGCAGTGCTAGTTTCGTGGCGGGAGCCTACAATGAGCAGTTCTTC. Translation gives CSASFVAGAYNEQFF.

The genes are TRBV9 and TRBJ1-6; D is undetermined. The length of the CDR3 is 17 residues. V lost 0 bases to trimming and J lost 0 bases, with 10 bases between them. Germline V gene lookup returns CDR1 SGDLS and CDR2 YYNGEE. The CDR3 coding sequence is TGTGCCAGCAGCGTAGATAGCTGGAGCTCCTATAATTCACCCCTCCACTTT. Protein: CASSVDSWSSYNSPLHF.

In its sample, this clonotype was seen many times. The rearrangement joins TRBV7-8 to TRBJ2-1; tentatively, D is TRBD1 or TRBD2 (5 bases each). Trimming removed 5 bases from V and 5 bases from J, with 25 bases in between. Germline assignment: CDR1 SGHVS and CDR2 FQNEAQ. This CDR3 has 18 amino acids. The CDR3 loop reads CASSLKAGTLRSDNEQFF. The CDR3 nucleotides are TGTGCCAGCAGCCTAAAGGCAGGGACGCTTAGGTCGGACAATGAGCAGTTCTTC.